The T cell receptor beta chain described here comes from a study of CD8+ T cells in alopecia areata. With 5 bases removed from V and 0 bases from J, the gap between germline ends came to 11 bases. Germline V gene sequence: CDR1 MDHEN, CDR2 SYDVKM. The CDR3 has 14 residues. RNA extraction and reverse transcription yielded cDNA as sequencing template. Sequencing used immunoSEQ multiplex PCR; TCRdb keeps in-frame clones, though not all of them. In the table there are 120,000 or so clones, approximately 52% of which are singletons. Treatment indicated: oral pan-JAK inhibitor, 5-10 mg twice daily. The sequence was obtained from a human donor with alopecia areata. The V and J genes are TRBV28 and TRBJ2-7; no clear D. The sample was CD8+ T cells sorted from blood, taken at week 4, from a patient treated with tofacitinib. In DNA form, the CDR3 reads TGTGCCAGCAGTCGAAGACCCAGCTCCTACGAGCAGTACTTC. Protein: CASSRRPSSYEQYF.